This T cell receptor (beta chain) came from a study of cytomegalovirus exposure and HLA in healthy donors. Concerning this clone: The antigen is undetermined.

The study, taken as a whole, reports: TCR beta V segments were, for the most part, productive about 90% or about 30% of the time in an earlier analysis.

Germline-derived CDR1 and CDR2 are SGHTA and FQGTGA. V dropped 4 bases and J dropped 8; count of bases not matched to a gene: 4. CDR3 length: 13 residues. A multiplex PCR was run with 60 Vbeta primers and 13 Jbeta primers. Using immunoSEQ multiplex PCR, the repertoire was profiled, and TCRdb retains in-frame clones only, with some absent. The sample includes 100,000 to 150,000 clones, roughly 80% of them seen just once. The V and J genes are TRBV7-3 and TRBJ2-1, with 8 bases lining up with TRBD1. The sample was PBMCs. The receptor was derived from a man aged 25 to 40 in good health and CMV-seronegative. The CDR3 is CASSSARGHEQFF. CDR3 DNA: TGTGCCAGCAGCTCGGCCAGGGGGCATGAGCAGTTCTTC.